The source of this T cell receptor (beta chain) is a study of CXCR3-negative and CXCR3-positive naive CD8 T cells. Overall study findings and caveats: CXCR3-positive naive cells had TRB CDR3s that were more hydrophobic than CXCR3-negative naive cells had. TRBV-TRBJ usage was alike in naive CXCR3-negative and CXCR3-positive cells but differed in memory cells. Whereas both naive subsets had comparably high diversity, memory CD8+ cells had much lower diversity. With CXCR3 expression partially decreased after cryopreservation, most assays relied on fresh PBMCs.

By phenotype, naive CD8+ T cells were CD45RO-CCR7+CD27+CD95-. On this clonotype: What it binds is unknown.

This CDR3 region has 16 residues. Germline CDR1 SGHNT, CDR2 YENEEA. UMI-tagged TRB cDNA libraries were built via 5' RACE. For each CDR3 protein, TCRdb gives one entry from its re-call of the 5' RACE reads, without DNA. The sample totals about 130,000 distinct CDR3 sequences. The chain carries TRBV11-3 and TRBJ2-1; TCRdb picks TRBD2, but there is no DNA to check that call. The sequencing input was naive CXCR3+ CD8+ T cells from blood. Subset indicated: CD45RO-CCR7+CD27+CD95- naive CD8+ T cells expressing CXCR3 (TNR3+). The receptor's source is a human donor in good health. Some clones in this sample may be carry-over from other donors' samples. CDR3 in amino acids: CASSARGTTGPNEQFF.